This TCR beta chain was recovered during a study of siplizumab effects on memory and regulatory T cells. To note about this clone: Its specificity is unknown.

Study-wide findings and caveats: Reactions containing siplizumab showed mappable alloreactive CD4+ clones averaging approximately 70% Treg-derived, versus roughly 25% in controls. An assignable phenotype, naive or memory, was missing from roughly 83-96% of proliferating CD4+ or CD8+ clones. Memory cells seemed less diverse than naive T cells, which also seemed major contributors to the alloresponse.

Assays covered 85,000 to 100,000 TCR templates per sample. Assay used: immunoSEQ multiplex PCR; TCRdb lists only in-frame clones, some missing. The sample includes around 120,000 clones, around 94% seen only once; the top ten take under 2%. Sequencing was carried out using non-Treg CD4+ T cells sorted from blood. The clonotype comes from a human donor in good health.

As DNA, the CDR3 is TGTGCCAGCACCGCGGGGGTGTACTCCTACAATGAGCAGTTCTTC. Its protein product is CASTAGVYSYNEQFF. The V call is TRBV27, the J call TRBJ2-1; TRBD2 aligns across 7 bases. Per germline, CDR1 MNHEY and CDR2 SMNVEV (reference sequence). J gave up 0 bases and V 7 bases, and 6 bases lay outside the gene matches. The CDR3 consists of 15 residues.